This T cell receptor (beta chain) was sequenced during a study of cytomegalovirus exposure and HLA in healthy donors. Study in general: Earlier results showed roughly 110 million unique TCR beta sequences derived from 150 million to 200 million T cells.

Findings and caveats of the study: Sequencing likely generated an artifact that appeared as a cluster of highly shared sequence variants.

The CDR3 consists of 12 residues. Germline V CDR1 and CDR2: LGHNA, YNFKEQ. V was clipped by 6 bases and J by 3 bases, with 8 bases between them. Points on this clone: The antigen is unknown.

The PCR employed 60 Vbeta primers together with 13 Jbeta primers. Method: immunoSEQ multiplex PCR; TCRdb's copy keeps in-frame clones and lacks some. The sample holds 150,000 to 200,000 clones, about 69% seen once. The sequencing sample was made of PBMCs. The gene calls are TRBV4-2 and TRBJ1-2; D ambiguous. The receptor was derived from a human donor in good health. The CDR3 region is CASRGRDYGYTF. As DNA, the CDR3 is TGTGCCAGCAGAGGGAGGGACTATGGCTACACCTTC.